The 3 T cell receptor beta chains listed next were all sequenced from one sample in a study of identical twins (TCRdb year 2016). The method behind the library was 5' RACE. The sequencing machine was an Illumina HiSeq 2000. Using fastp at Q25 and MiXCR, TCRdb reprocessed the public reads and kept productive beta chains. Merged by CDR3 protein, the rows form single entries marked with the most common genes and DNA. For this sample the table gives about 690,000 distinct CDR3 sequences, of which 6% to 6.5% were detected only once. Jointly, the top ten make up roughly 1.8% of the sample. Sequencing was performed on naive T cells sorted from blood. The label giving this sample's cell subset or site can be read as: cells isolated with a human naive T-cell isolation kit. The origin of the receptors is a man younger than 30 in good health.

This clonotype was seen at least ten times. The CDR3, as DNA: TGTGCCAGCGGTCGCCTCCGGACGGGACTAGCGGACAATGAGCAGTTCTTC. Amino acids: CASGRLRTGLADNEQFF. The chain links TRBV27 to TRBJ2-1; the match to TRBD2 covers 11 bases. J was trimmed by 5 bases and V by 8 bases; bases with no gene match: 14. This CDR3 region has 17 residues. CDR1 is MNHEY, CDR2 SMNVEV, per germline (reference sequence).

V usage is TRBV4-3 and J usage is TRBJ1-6; the D is unclear. V was trimmed by 1 base and J by 7 bases, leaving 5 bases between them. The CDR3 is made up of 13 amino acids. CDR1 LGHNA and CDR2 YSLEER come from the germline V gene. The CDR3 coding sequence is TGCGCCAGCAGCCAAGTGGGGAATTCACCCCTCCACTTT. It yields the protein CASSQVGNSPLHF.

Ten or more counts support this clonotype. The chain combines TRBV27 with TRBJ2-5, with D perhaps given as TRBD1 or TRBD2 (5 bases each). The CDR3 is made up of 14 amino acids. Per the germline V gene, CDR1 is MNHEY and CDR2 is SMNVEV (reference sequence). The V and J ends lost 4 bases and 5 bases respectively, with 14 bases between them. The CDR3 DNA reads TGTGCCAGCAGTTATGAGGGACCGGACGAGACCCAGTACTTC. This encodes CASSYEGPDETQYF.